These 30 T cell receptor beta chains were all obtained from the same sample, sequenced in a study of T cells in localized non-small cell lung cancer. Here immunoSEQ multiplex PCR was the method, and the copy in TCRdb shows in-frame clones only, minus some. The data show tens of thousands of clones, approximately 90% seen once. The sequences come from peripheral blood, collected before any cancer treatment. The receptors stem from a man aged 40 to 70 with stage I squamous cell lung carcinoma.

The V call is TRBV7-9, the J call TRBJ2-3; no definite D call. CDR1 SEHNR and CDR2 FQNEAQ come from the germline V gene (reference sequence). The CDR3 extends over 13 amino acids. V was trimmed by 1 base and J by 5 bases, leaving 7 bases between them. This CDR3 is CASSLEGRDTQYF. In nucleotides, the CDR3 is TGTGCCAGCAGCTTAGAGGGTCGAGATACGCAGTATTTT.

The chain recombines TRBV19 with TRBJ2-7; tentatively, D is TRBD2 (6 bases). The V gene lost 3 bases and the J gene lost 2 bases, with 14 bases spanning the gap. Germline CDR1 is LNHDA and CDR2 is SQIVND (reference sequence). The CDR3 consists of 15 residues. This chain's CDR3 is CASSIFSGRAYEQYF. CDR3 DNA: TGTGCCAGTAGTATCTTCTCCGGGAGAGCCTACGAGCAGTACTTC.

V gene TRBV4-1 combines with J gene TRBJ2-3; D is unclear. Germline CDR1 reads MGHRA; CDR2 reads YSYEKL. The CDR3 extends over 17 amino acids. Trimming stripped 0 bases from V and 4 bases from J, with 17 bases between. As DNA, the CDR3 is TGCGCCAGCAGCCAAGAAGAGTTCGAGGCTGGCTCAGATACGCAGTATTTT. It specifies CASSQEEFEAGSDTQYF.

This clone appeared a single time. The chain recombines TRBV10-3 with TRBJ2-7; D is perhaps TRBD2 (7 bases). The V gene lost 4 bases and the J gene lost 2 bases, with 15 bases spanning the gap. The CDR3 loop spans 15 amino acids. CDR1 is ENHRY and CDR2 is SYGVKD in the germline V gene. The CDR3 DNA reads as TGTGCCATCAGTGCCCAAGGGGGGGGCCCCTACGAGCAGTACTTC. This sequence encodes CAISAQGGGPYEQYF.

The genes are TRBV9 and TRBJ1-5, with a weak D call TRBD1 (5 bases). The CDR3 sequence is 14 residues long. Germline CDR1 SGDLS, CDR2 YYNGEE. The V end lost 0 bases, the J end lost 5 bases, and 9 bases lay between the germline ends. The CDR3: CASSVGPRDQPQHF. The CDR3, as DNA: TGTGCCAGCAGCGTAGGCCCCAGGGATCAGCCCCAGCATTTT.

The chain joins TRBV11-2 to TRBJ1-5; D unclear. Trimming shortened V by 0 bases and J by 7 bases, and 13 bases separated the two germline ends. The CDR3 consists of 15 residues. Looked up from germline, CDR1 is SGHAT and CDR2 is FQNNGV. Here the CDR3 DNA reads TGTGCCAGCAGCTTAGAGGGTGTGTATGGACAGCCCCAGCATTTT. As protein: CASSLEGVYGQPQHF.

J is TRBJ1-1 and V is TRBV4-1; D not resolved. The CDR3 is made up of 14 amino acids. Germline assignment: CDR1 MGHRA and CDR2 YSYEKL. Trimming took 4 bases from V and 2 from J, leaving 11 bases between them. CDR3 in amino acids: CASSPYIHNTEAFF. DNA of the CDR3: TGCGCCAGCAGCCCATACATTCACAACACTGAAGCTTTCTTT.

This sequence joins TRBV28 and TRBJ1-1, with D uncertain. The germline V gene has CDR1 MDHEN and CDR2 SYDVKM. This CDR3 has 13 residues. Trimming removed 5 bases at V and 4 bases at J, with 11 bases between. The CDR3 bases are TGTGCCAGCAGTCCATCGTGGACCACTGAAGCTTTCTTT. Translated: CASSPSWTTEAFF.

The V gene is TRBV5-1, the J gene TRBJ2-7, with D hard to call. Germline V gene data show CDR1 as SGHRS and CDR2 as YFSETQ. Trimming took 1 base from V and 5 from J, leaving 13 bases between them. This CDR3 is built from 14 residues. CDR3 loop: CASSLRLDGHEQYF. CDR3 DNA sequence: TGCGCCAGCAGCTTGAGACTGGACGGCCACGAGCAGTACTTC. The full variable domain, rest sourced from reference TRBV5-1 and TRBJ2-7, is KAGVTQTPRYLIKTRGQQVTLSCSPISGHRSVSWYQQTPGQGLQFLFEYFSETQRNKGNFPGRFSGRQFSNSRSEMNVSTLELGDSALYLCASSLRLDGHEQYFGPGTRLTVT.

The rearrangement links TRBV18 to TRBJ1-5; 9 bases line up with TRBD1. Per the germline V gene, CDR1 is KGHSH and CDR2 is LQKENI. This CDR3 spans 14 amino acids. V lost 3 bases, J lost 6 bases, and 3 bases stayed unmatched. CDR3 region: CASSPGQGSQPQHF. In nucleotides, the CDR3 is TGTGCCAGCTCACCGGGACAGGGCAGTCAGCCCCAGCATTTT.

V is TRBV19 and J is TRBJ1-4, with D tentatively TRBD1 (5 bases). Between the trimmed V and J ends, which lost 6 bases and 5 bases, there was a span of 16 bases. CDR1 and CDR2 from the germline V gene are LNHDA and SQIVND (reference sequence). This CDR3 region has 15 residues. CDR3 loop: CASRDIRQINEKLFF. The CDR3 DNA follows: TGTGCCAGTAGGGACATCCGGCAGATCAATGAAAAACTGTTTTTT. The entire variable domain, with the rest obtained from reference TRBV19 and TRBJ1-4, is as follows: DGGITQSPKYLFRKEGQNVTLSCEQNLNHDAMYWYRQDPGQGLRLIYYSQIVNDFQKGDIAEGYSVSREKKESFPLTVTSAQKNPTAFYLCASRDIRQINEKLFFGSGTQLSVL.

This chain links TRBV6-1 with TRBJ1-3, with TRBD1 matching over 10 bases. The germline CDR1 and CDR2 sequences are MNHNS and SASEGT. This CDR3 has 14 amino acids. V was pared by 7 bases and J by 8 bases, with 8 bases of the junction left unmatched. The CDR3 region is CASTPGQGFDTIYF. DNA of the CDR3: TGTGCCAGCACTCCGGGACAGGGGTTTGACACCATATATTTT.

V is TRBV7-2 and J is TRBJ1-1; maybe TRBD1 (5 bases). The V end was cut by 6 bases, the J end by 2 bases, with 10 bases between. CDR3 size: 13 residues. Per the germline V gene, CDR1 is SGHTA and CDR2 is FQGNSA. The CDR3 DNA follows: TGTGCCAGCAGTTCTCAGGGTAACACTGAAGCTTTCTTT. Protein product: CASSSQGNTEAFF.

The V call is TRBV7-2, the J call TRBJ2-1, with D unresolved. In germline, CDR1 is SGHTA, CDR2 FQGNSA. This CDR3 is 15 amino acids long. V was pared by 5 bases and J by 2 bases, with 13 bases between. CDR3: CASSPQAMTYNEQFF. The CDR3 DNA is TGTGCCAGCAGCCCCCAAGCGATGACCTACAATGAGCAGTTCTTC.

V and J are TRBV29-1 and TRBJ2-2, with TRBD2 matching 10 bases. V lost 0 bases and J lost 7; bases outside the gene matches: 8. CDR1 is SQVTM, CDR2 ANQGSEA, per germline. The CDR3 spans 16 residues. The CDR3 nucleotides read TGCAGCGTTGAAGAGGCTAGCGGGAGTGGAGGCGGGGAGCTGTTTTTT. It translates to CSVEEASGSGGGELFF.

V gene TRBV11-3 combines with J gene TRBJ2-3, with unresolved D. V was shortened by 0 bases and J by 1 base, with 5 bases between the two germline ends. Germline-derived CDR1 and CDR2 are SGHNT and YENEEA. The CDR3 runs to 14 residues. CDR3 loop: CASSLDYGTDTQYF. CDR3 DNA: TGTGCCAGCAGCTTAGACTACGGCACAGATACGCAGTATTTT.

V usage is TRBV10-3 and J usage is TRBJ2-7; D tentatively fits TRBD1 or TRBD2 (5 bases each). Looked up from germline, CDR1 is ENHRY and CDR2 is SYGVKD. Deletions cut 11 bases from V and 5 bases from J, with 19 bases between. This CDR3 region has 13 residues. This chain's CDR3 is CAPSGRESNEQYF. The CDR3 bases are TGTGCCCCCTCCGGCAGGGAGTCGAACGAGCAGTACTTC.

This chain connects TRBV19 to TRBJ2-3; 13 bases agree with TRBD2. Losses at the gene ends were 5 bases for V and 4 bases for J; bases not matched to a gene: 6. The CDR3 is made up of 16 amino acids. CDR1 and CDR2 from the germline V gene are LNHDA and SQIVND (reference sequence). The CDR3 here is CASSPRLAGGADTQYF. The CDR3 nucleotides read TGTGCCAGTAGTCCAAGACTAGCGGGAGGTGCAGATACGCAGTATTTT.

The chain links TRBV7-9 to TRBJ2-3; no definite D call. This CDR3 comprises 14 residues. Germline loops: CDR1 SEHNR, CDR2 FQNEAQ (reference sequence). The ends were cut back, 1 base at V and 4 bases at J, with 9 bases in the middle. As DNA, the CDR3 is TGTGCCAGCAGCTTAGTAGGGTCCCCAGATACGCAGTATTTT. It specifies CASSLVGSPDTQYF.

The CDR3 sequence: CASSFSRIRAKETQYF. DNA for the CDR3: TGTGCCAGCAGCTTTTCCAGGATCCGCGCCAAAGAGACCCAGTACTTC. The chain uses TRBV7-2 and TRBJ2-5, with D unresolved. CDR1 is SGHTA and CDR2 is FQGNSA in the germline V gene. CDR3 length: 16 amino acids. The V gene lost 3 bases and the J gene lost 3 bases, with 17 bases spanning the gap.

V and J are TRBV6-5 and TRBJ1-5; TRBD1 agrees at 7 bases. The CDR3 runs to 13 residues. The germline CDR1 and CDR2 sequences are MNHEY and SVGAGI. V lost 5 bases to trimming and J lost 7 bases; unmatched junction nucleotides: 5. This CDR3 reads CASSQDRHQPQHF. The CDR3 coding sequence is TGTGCCAGCAGTCAGGACAGGCACCAGCCCCAGCATTTT.

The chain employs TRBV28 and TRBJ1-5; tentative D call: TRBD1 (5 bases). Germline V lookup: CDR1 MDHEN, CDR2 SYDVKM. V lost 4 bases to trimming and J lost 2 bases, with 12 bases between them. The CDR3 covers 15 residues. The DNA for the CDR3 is TGTGCCAGCAGTTCAGGGCGAAGGGGCAATCAGCCCCAGCATTTT. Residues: CASSSGRRGNQPQHF.

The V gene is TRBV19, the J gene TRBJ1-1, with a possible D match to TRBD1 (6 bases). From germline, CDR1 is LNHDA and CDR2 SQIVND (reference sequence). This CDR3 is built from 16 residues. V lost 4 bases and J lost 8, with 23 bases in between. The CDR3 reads CASSTADRTGNGEAFF. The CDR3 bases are TGTGCCAGTAGTACGGCCGATAGAACAGGGAACGGCGAAGCTTTCTTT. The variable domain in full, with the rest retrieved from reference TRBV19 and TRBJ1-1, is DGGITQSPKYLFRKEGQNVTLSCEQNLNHDAMYWYRQDPGQGLRLIYYSQIVNDFQKGDIAEGYSVSREKKESFPLTVTSAQKNPTAFYLCASSTADRTGNGEAFFGQGTRLTVV.

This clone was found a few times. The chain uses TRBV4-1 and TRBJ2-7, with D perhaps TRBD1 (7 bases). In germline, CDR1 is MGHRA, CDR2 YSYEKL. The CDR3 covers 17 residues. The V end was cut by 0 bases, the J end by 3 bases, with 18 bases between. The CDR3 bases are TGCGCCAGCAGCCAAGATTGGGAGGCAGGGGGGAACTACGAGCAGTACTTC. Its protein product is CASSQDWEAGGNYEQYF.

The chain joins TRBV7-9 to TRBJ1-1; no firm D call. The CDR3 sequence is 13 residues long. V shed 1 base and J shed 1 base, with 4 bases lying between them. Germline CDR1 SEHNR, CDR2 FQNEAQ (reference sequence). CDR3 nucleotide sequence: TGTGCCAGCAGCTTAGAAGGGAACACTGAAGCTTTCTTT. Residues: CASSLEGNTEAFF.

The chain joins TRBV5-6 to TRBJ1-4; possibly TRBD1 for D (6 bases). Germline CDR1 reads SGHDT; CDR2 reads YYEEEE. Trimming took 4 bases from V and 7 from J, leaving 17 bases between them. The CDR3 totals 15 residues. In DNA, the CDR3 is TGTGCCAGCAGCCCTGACCGTGTCAGGGGTGAAAAACTGTTTTTT. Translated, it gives CASSPDRVRGEKLFF. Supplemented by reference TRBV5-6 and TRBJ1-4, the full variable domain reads DAGVTQSPTHLIKTRGQQVTLRCSPKSGHDTVSWYQQALGQGPQFIFQYYEEEERQRGNFPDRFSGHQFPNYSSELNVNALLLGDSALYLCASSPDRVRGEKLFFGSGTQLSVL.

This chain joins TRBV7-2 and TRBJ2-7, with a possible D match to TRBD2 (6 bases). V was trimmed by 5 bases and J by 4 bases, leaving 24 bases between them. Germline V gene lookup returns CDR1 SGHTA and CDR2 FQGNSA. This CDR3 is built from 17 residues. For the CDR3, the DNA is TGTGCCAGCAGCGACCGCCCCGGGAGTGGGGGGAGGTACGAGCAGTACTTC. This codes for CASSDRPGSGGRYEQYF.

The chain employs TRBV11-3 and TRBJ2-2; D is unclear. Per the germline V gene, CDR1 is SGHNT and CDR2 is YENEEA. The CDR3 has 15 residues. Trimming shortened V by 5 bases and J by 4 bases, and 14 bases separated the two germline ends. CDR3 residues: CASSPHLGSTGELFF. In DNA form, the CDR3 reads TGTGCCAGCAGCCCACATCTAGGCAGCACCGGGGAGCTGTTTTTT.

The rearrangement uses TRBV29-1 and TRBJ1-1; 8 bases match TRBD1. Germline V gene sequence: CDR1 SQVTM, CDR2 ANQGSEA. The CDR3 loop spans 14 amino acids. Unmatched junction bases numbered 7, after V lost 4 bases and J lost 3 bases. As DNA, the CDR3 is TGCAGCGTTGTACTGACAGGGGCGGACACTGAAGCTTTCTTT. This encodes CSVVLTGADTEAFF.

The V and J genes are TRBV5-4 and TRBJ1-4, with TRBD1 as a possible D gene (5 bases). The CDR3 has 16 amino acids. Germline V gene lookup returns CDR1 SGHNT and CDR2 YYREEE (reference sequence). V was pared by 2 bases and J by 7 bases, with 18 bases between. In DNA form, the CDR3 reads TGTGCCAGCAGCTTTGGGCTTAGGGGTTCGGGTGAAAAACTGTTTTTT. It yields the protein CASSFGLRGSGEKLFF.